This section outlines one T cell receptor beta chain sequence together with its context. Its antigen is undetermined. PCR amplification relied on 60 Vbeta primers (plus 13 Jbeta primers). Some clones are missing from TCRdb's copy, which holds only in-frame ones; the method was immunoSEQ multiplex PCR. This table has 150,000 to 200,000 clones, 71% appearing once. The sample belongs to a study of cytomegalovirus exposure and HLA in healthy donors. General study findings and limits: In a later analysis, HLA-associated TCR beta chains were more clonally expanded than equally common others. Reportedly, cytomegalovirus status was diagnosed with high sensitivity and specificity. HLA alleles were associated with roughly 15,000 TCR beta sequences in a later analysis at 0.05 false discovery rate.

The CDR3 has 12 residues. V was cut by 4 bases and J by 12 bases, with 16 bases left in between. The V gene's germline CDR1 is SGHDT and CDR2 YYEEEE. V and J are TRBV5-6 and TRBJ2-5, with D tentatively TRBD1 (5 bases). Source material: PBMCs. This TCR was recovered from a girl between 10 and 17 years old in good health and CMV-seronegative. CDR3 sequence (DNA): TGTGCCAGCAGCGTACTTGGGGCGGCGGAGTACTTC. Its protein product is CASSVLGAAEYF.